This TCR beta chain is from a study of T cell responses to AZD1222 COVID-19 vaccine. General observations from the study: Donors were chiefly white British, with a greater number of females, and clonal diversity was perhaps underestimated. Nearly half of spike-specific TCRs reportedly target unmutated variant regions. Mapped onto spike, vaccine-associated CD4 TCRs spanned it and were dominant at 160-218 and 743-854.

The V end lost 3 bases, the J end lost 7 bases, and 13 bases lay between the germline ends. The CDR3 length is 14 residues. CDR1 and CDR2 from the germline V gene are MDHEN and SYDVKM. TCRdb keeps only in-frame clones here, not all; method: immunoSEQ multiplex PCR. The sample has roughly 80,000 clones, over 80% seen once; the top ten hold 4.5% to 5.5%. Concerning this clone itself: Antigen: not known.

The TCR was taken from an adult in good health. Sequences were derived from peripheral blood, sampled on day 0 of MenACWY control vaccination. V gene TRBV28 combines with J gene TRBJ1-5; D is possibly TRBD1 (5 bases). The DNA for the CDR3 is TGTGCCAGCAGTTTTAAGGCAGGGCCCCAGCCCCAGCATTTT. As protein: CASSFKAGPQPQHF.